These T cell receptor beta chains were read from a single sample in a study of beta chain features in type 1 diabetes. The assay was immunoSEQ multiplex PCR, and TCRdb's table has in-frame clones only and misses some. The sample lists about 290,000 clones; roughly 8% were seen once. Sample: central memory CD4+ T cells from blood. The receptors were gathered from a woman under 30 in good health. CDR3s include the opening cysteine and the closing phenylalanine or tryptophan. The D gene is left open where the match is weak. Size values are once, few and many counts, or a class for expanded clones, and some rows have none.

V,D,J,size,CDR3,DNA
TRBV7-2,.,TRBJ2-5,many,CASSLVGSVRETQYF,TGTGCCAGCAGCTTAGTGGGATCGGTGCGAGAGACCCAGTACTTC
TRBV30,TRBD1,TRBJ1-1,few,CAFDRDPNTEAFF,TGTGCCTTCGACAGGGACCCTAACACTGAAGCTTTCTTT
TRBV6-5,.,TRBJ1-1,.,CASSGTRGYTEAFF,TGTGCCAGCAGTGGAACCAGGGGATACACTGAAGCTTTCTTT
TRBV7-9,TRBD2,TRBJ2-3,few,CASSSPSASGSQDTQYF,TGTGCCAGCAGCTCACCGTCGGCTAGCGGGAGTCAGGATACGCAGTATTTT
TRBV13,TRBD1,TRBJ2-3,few,CASSVKTGGKTDTQYF,TGTGCCAGCAGCGTAAAGACAGGGGGGAAGACAGATACGCAGTATTTT
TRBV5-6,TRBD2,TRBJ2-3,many,CASTRLAGRDTQYF,TGTGCCAGCACCCGACTAGCGGGACGAGATACGCAGTATTTT
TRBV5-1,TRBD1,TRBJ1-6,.,CASSQGGVTDSPLHF,TGCGCCAGCAGCCAGGGGGGCGTAACTGATTCACCCCTCCACTTT
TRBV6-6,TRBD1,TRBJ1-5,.,CASSDTGGKQPQHF,TGTGCCAGCAGTGACACAGGGGGCAAACAGCCCCAGCATTTT
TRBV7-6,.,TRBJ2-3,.,CASSLRRGPDTQYF,TGTGCCAGCAGCCTGCGCCGGGGCCCAGATACGCAGTATTTT
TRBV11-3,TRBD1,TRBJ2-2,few,CASSRTGGYTGELFF,TGTGCCAGCAGCCGGACAGGGGGCTACACCGGGGAGCTGTTTTTT
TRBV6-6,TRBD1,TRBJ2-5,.,CAISASQTGGQETQYF,TGTGCCATCAGTGCGAGTCAAACAGGGGGCCAAGAGACCCAGTACTTC
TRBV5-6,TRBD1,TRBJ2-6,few,CASSLEWKDRSSGANVLTF,TGTGCCAGCAGCTTGGAGTGGAAGGACAGGAGCTCTGGGGCCAACGTCCTGACTTTC
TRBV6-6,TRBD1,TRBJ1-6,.,CASSPMATGNNSPLHF,TGTGCCAGCAGTCCTATGGCGACAGGGAATAATTCACCCCTCCACTTT
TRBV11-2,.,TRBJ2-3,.,CASSSDKTSTDTQYF,TGTGCCAGCAGCTCCGATAAGACTAGCACAGATACGCAGTATTTT
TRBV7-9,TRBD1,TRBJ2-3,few,CASSLGTGSTDTQYF,TGTGCCAGCAGTCTCGGGACAGGGTCCACAGATACGCAGTATTTT
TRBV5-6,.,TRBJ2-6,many,CASSLSPSGANVLTF,TGTGCCAGCAGCTTGTCACCCTCTGGGGCCAACGTCCTGACTTTC
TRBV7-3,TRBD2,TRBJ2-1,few,CASSLGLADEQFF,TGTGCCAGCAGCTTAGGACTAGCAGATGAGCAGTTCTTC
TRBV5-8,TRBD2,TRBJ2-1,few,CASSQDPVAGAYNEQFF,TGCGCCAGCAGCCAAGATCCAGTAGCGGGGGCCTACAATGAGCAGTTCTTC
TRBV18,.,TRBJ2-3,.,CASSQPRGSGGSSTDTQYF,TGTGCCAGCTCACAGCCCCGGGGATCCGGGGGTAGTTCCACAGATACGCAGTATTTT
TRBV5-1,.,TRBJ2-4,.,CAGCGKHHTSKNIQYF,TGCGCCGGATGCGGGAAGCACCACACTAGCAAAAACATTCAGTACTTC
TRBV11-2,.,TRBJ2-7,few,CASRSTTRTYEQYF,TGTGCCAGCAGATCTACCACAAGAACCTACGAGCAGTACTTC
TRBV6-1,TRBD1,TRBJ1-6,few,CASSVDRGGSPLHF,TGTGCCAGCAGTGTCGACAGGGGTGGATCACCCCTCCACTTT
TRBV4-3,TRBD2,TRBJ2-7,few,CASSQESLAGGYEQYF,TGCGCCAGCAGCCAAGAATCTCTAGCGGGTGGCTACGAGCAGTACTTC
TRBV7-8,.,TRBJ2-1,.,CASSSPANKPGAPYNEQFF,TGTGCCAGCAGCTCCCCTGCGAATAAACCAGGGGCCCCCTACAATGAGCAGTTCTTC
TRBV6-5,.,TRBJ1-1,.,CASSYSPSGTEAFF,TGTGCCAGCAGTTACTCGCCGTCGGGCACTGAAGCTTTCTTT
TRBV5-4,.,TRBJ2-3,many,CASSRRFTDTQYF,TGTGCCAGCAGCCGGCGATTCACAGATACGCAGTATTTT
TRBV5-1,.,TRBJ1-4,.,CASSPRGGGRKLFF,TGCGCCAGCAGCCCGCGAGGTGGGGGGAGGAAACTGTTTTTT
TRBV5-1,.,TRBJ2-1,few,CASSPSSTGRRSYNEQFF,TGCGCCAGCAGCCCGTCCTCGACAGGCCGACGCTCCTACAATGAGCAGTTCTTC
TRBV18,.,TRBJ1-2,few,CASSPLQDPINYGYTF,TGTGCCAGCTCACCACTCCAGGACCCTATTAACTATGGCTACACCTTC
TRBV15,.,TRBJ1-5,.,CATSRDMAGQPQHF,TGTGCCACCAGCAGAGATATGGCCGGTCAGCCCCAGCATTTT
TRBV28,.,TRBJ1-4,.,CASSLVSVEKLFF,TGTGCCAGCAGTTTGGTCTCTGTTGAAAAACTGTTTTTT
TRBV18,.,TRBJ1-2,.,CASSSDHLLTNYGYTF,TGTGCCAGCTCTTCCGATCACCTACTCACTAACTATGGCTACACCTTC
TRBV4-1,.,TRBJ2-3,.,CASSQDQGGLVTDTQYF,TGCGCCAGCAGCCAAGATCAGGGGGGACTAGTCACAGATACGCAGTATTTT
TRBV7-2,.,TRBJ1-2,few,CASSLDESGIYGYTF,TGTGCCAGCAGCTTAGATGAGTCAGGCATCTATGGCTACACCTTC
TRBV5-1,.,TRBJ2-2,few,CASSLPGGLTGELFF,TGCGCCAGCAGCTTACCGGGGGGCCTTACCGGGGAGCTGTTTTTT
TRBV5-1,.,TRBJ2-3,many,CASSFHADTQYF,TGCGCCAGCAGCTTCCACGCAGATACGCAGTATTTT
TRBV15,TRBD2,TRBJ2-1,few,CATSREGLALNEQFF,TGTGCCACCAGCAGAGAGGGACTAGCCCTCAATGAGCAGTTCTTC
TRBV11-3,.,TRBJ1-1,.,CASSLAGDLNTEAFF,TGTGCCAGCAGCTTAGCCGGGGACCTGAACACTGAAGCTTTCTTT
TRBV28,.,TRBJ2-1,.,CASHRGLGKGNEQFF,TGTGCCAGTCATCGGGGGTTAGGGAAGGGGAATGAGCAGTTCTTC
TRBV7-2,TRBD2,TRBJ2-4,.,CASSPGLAEAKNIQYF,TGTGCCAGCAGCCCTGGACTAGCGGAGGCCAAAAACATTCAGTACTTC
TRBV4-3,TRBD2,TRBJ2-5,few,CASSPTLAYPGETQYF,TGCGCCAGCAGCCCTACACTAGCGTACCCCGGAGAGACCCAGTACTTC
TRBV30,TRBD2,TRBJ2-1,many,CAWGVAGVHEQFF,TGTGCCTGGGGTGTAGCGGGGGTCCATGAGCAGTTCTTC
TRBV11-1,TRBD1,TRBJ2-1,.,CASSSRTGPSYNEQFF,TGTGCCAGCAGCTCTAGGACAGGGCCCTCCTACAATGAGCAGTTCTTC
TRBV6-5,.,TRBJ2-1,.,CASKRFSYNEQFF,TGTGCCAGCAAACGATTTTCCTACAATGAGCAGTTCTTC
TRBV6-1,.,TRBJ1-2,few,CASMVGSYGYTF,TGTGCCAGCATGGTGGGCAGCTATGGCTACACCTTC
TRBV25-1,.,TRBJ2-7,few,CASSEGIGRVGGEQYF,TGTGCCAGCAGTGAGGGGATAGGAAGGGTCGGTGGCGAGCAGTACTTC
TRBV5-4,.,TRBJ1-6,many,CASSLGVGVRVSPLHF,TGTGCCAGCAGCTTGGGAGTAGGGGTTCGTGTTTCACCCCTCCACTTT